This record concerns one T cell receptor beta chain sequence. The CDR3 consists of 14 residues. V was cut by 2 bases and J by 6 bases, with 13 bases left in between. CDR1 SGHNT and CDR2 YENEEA come from the germline V gene. These data come from a study of blood T cell repertoires in COVID-19. Sequenced by immunoSEQ multiplex PCR; TCRdb stores in-frame clones only, minus some. The table records just over 250,000 clones, approximately 89% of them present only once. The specimen sequenced was peripheral blood. The chain joins TRBV11-3 to TRBJ1-1, with D perhaps TRBD1 (6 bases). The origin of this receptor is a woman in her sixties or seventies with COVID-19, enrolled during active disease. CDR3 bases: TGTGCCAGCAGCTTAACAGGGTTGGGGTCTGAAGCTTTCTTT. Translating gives CASSLTGLGSEAFF.